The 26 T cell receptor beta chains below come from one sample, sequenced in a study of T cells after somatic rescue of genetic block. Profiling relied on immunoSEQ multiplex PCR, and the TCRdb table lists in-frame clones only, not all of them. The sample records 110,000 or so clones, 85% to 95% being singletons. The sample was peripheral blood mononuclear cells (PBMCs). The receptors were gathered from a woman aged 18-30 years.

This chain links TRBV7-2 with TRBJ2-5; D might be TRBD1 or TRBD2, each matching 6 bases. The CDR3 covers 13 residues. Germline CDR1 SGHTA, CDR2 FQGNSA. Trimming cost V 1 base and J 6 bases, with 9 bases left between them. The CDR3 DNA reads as TGTGCCAGCAGCTTAGTAGGGGGGAAGACCCAGTACTTC. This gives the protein CASSLVGGKTQYF.

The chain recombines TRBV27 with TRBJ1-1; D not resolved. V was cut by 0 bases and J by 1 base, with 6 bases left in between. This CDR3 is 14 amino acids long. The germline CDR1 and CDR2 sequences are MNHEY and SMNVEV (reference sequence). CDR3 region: CASSLSVPNTEAFF. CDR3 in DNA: TGTGCCAGCAGTTTATCGGTGCCGAACACTGAAGCTTTCTTT.

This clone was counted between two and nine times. The CDR3: CASSLVGGGNSPLHF. The CDR3 DNA sequence: TGTGCCAGCAGCTTGGTAGGAGGGGGCAATTCACCCCTCCACTTT. The chain combines TRBV5-4 with TRBJ1-6; 7 nucleotides line up with TRBD1. Germline V gene data show CDR1 as SGHNT and CDR2 as YYREEE (reference sequence). V lost 0 bases to trimming and J lost 7 bases; unmatched junction nucleotides: 4. The CDR3 is 15 residues long.

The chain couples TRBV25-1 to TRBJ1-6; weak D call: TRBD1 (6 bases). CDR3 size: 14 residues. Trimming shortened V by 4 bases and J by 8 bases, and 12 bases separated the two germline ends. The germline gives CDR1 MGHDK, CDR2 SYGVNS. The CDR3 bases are TGTGCCAGCAGTGGGGGACAAGTGTATTCACCCCTCCACTTT. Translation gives CASSGGQVYSPLHF. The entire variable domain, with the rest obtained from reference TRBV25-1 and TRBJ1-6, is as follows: EADIYQTPRYLVIGTGKKITLECSQTMGHDKMYWYQQDPGMELHLIHYSYGVNSTEKGDLSSESTVSRIRTEHFPLTLESARPSHTSQYLCASSGGQVYSPLHFGNGTRLTVT.

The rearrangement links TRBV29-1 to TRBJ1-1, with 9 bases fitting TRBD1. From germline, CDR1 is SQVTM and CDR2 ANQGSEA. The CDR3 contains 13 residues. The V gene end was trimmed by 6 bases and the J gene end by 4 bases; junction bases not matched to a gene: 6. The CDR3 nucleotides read TGCAGCGTCAAAGGGACAGGGTTCACTGAAGCTTTCTTT. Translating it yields CSVKGTGFTEAFF.

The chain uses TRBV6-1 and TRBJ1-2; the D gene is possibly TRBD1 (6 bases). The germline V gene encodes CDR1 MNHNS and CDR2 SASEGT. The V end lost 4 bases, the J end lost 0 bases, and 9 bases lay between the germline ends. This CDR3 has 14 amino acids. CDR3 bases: TGTGCCAGCAGTGTGACAGGCACTAACTATGGCTACACCTTC. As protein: CASSVTGTNYGYTF.

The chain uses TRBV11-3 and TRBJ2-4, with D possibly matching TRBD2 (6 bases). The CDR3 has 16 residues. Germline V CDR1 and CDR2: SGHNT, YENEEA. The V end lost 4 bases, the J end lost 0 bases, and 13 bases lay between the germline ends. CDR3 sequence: CASSSPPGLAKNIQYF. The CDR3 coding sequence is TGTGCCAGCAGCTCCCCCCCGGGACTAGCCAAAAACATTCAGTACTTC. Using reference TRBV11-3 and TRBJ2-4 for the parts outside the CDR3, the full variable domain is EAGVVQSPRYKIIEKKQPVAFWCNPISGHNTLYWYLQNLGQGPELLIRYENEEAVDDSQLPKDRFSAERLKGVDSTLKIQPAELGDSAVYLCASSSPPGLAKNIQYFGAGTRLSVL.

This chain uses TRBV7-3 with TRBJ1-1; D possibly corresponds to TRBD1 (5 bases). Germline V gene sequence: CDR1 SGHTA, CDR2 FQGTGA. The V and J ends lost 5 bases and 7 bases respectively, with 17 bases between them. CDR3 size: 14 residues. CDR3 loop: CASSQGAGRVEAFF. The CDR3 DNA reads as TGTGCCAGCAGCCAAGGGGCAGGGAGGGTTGAAGCTTTCTTT.

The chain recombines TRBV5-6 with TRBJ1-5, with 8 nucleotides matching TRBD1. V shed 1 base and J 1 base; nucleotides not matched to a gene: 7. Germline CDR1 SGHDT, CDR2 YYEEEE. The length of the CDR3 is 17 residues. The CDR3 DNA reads TGTGCCAGCAGCTTGCGTTCGGACAGGGTAAGCAATCAGCCCCAGCATTTT. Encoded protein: CASSLRSDRVSNQPQHF.

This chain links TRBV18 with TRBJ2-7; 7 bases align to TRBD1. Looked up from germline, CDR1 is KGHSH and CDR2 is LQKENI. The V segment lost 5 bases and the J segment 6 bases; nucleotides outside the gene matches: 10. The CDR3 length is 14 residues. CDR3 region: CASSTGTADAEQYF. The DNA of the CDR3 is TGTGCCAGCTCAACCGGGACAGCTGATGCCGAGCAGTACTTC.

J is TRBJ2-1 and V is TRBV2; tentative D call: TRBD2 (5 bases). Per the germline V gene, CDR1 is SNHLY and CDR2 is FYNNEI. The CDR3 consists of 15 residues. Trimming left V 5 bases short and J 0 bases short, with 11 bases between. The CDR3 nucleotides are TGTGCCAGCAGTTCGGAGGCCGTCTCCTACAATGAGCAGTTCTTC. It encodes CASSSEAVSYNEQFF. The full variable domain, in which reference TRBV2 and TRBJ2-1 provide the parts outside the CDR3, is EPEVTQTPSHQVTQMGQEVILRCVPISNHLYFYWYRQILGQKVEFLVSFYNNEISEKSEIFDDQFSVERPDGSNFTLKIRSTKLEDSAMYFCASSSEAVSYNEQFFGPGTRLTVL.

The CDR3 bases are TGTGCCAGCAGCTTATCGGGACAAGGGTTAGATACGCAGTATTTT. Translated: CASSLSGQGLDTQYF. The chain is built from TRBV7-9 and TRBJ2-3, with a weak D call TRBD1 (6 bases). Germline-derived CDR1 and CDR2 are SEHNR and FQNEAQ (reference sequence). The CDR3 sequence is 15 residues long. V lost 2 bases and J lost 5, with 14 bases in between.

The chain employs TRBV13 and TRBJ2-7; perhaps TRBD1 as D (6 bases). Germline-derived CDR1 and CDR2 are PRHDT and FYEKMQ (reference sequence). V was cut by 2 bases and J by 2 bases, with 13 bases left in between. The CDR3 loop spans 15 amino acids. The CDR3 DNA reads TGTGCCAGCAGCTTATGGCAAGGGGGACCCTACGAGCAGTACTTC. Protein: CASSLWQGGPYEQYF.

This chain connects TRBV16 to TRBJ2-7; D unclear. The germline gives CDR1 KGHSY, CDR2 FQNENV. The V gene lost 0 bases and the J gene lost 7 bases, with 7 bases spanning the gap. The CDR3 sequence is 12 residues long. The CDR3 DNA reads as TGTGCCAGCAGCCAATCCCGCCGGGAGCAGTACTTC. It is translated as CASSQSRREQYF.

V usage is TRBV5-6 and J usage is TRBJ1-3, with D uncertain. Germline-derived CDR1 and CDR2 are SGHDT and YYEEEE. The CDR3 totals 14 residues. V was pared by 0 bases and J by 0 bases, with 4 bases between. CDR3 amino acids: CASSLGGSGNTIYF. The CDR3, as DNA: TGTGCCAGCAGCTTGGGGGGCTCTGGAAACACCATATATTTT.

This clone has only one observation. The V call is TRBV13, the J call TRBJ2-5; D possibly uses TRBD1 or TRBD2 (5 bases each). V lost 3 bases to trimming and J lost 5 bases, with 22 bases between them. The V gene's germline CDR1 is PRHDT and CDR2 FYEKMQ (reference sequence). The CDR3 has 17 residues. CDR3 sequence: CASSLGPAGIRGETQYF. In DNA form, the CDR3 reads TGTGCCAGCAGCTTGGGCCCTGCAGGGATCCGCGGGGAGACCCAGTACTTC.

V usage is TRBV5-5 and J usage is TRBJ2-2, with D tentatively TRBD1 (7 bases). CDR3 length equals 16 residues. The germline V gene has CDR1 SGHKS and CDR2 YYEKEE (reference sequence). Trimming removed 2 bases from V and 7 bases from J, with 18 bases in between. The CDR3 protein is CASSFGFGTAGGELFF. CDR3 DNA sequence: TGTGCCAGCAGCTTCGGATTTGGGACAGCGGGCGGGGAGCTGTTTTTT.

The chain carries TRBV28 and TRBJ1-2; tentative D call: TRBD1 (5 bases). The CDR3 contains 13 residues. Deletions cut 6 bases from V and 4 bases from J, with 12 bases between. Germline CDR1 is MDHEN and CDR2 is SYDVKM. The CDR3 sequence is CASREGRPYGYTF. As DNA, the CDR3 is TGTGCCAGCAGGGAGGGGAGACCCTATGGCTACACCTTC.

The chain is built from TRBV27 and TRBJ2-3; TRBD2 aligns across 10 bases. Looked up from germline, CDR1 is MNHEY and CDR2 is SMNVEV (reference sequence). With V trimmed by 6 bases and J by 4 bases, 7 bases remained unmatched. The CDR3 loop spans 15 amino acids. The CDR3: CASSPRSGGADTQYF. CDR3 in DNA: TGTGCCAGCAGCCCCCGAAGCGGGGGGGCAGATACGCAGTATTTT.

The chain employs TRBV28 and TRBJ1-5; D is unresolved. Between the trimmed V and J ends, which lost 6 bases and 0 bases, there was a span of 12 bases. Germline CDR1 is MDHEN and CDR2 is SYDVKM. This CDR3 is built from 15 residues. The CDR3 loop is CASSPGRSSNQPQHF. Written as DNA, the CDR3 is TGTGCCAGCAGCCCCGGACGGTCTAGCAATCAGCCCCAGCATTTT.

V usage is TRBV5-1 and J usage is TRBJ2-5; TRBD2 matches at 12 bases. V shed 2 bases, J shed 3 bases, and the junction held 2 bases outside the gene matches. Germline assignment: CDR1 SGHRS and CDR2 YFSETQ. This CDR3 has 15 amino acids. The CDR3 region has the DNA TGCGCCAGCAGCTTTCCTAGCGGGGGGGAAGAGACCCAGTACTTC. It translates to CASSFPSGGEETQYF. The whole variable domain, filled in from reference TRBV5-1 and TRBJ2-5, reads KAGVTQTPRYLIKTRGQQVTLSCSPISGHRSVSWYQQTPGQGLQFLFEYFSETQRNKGNFPGRFSGRQFSNSRSEMNVSTLELGDSALYLCASSFPSGGEETQYFGPGTRLLVL.

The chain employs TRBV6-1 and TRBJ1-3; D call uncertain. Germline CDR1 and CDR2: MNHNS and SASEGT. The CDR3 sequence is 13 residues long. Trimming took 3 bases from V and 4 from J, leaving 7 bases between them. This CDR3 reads CASSERLGNTIYF. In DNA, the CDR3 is TGTGCCAGCAGTGAGAGGTTGGGAAACACCATATATTTT.

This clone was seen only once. The CDR3 coding sequence is TGTGCCAGCAGCTTAGGACAGACTTTCTCTGGAAACACCATATATTTT. Its translation is CASSLGQTFSGNTIYF. V usage is TRBV7-2 and J usage is TRBJ1-3; a weak D match, TRBD1 (5 bases). With 1 base removed from V and 0 bases from J, the gap between germline ends came to 10 bases. Germline V gene lookup returns CDR1 SGHTA and CDR2 FQGNSA. The CDR3 is made up of 16 amino acids.

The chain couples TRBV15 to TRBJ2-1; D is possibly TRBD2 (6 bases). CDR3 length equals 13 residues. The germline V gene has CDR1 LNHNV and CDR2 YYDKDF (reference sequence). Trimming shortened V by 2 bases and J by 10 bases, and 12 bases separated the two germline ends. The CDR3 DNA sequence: TGTGCCACCAGCAGAAGTAGCGGTGACGAGCAGTTCTTC. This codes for CATSRSSGDEQFF.

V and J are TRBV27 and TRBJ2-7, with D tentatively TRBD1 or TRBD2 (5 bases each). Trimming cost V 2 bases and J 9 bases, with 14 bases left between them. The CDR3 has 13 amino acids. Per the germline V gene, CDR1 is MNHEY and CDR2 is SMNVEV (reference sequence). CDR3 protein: CASSLGIGAGQYF. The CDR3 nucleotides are TGTGCCAGCAGTTTAGGGATCGGGGCAGGGCAGTACTTC.

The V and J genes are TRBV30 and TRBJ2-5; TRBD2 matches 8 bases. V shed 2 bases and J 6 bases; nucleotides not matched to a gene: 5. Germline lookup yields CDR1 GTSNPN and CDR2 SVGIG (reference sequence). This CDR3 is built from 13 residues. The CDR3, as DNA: TGTGCCTGGAGTTTGTCTAGCGGGCAGACCCAGTACTTC. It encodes CAWSLSSGQTQYF.